This record concerns one T cell receptor (beta chain) sequence. The antigen is unknown. These data originate in a study of vaccination and CD4 T cells after COVID-19. Sequenced with the Oncomine TCR Beta short-read assay was DNA taken from cultured CD4+ T cells. TCRdb ran MiXCR on the PCR reads and lists one entry per CDR3 protein. The sample records some 25,000 distinct CDR3 sequences, 30% being singletons. This CDR3 has 15 amino acids. The germline CDR1 and CDR2 sequences are MDHEN and SYDVKM. V lost 6 bases to trimming and J lost 8 bases; unmatched junction nucleotides: 13. Time point noted: late sampling 161 to 241 days after vaccination in a few convalescent patients. Treatment defined: roughly 10-day PBMC culture with coronavirus spike peptide pools or control peptides (ViraFEST assay). Wells that each held 1.5 million to 2 million PBMCs were cultured with 9.5 to 10 IU/ml IL-2 and about 10 ug/ml peptide pools.

V is TRBV28 and J is TRBJ2-5, with 9 bases fitting TRBD1. This receptor was obtained from a human donor who had recovered from COVID-19. Here the sequenced sample was CD4+ T cells from blood, cultured in vitro, taken about 7 months after SARS-CoV-2 vaccination. The CDR3 DNA reads TGTGCCAGCAGAGGGGACAGGGCCCCTTTGGAAACCCAGTACTTC. It encodes CASRGDRAPLETQYF.